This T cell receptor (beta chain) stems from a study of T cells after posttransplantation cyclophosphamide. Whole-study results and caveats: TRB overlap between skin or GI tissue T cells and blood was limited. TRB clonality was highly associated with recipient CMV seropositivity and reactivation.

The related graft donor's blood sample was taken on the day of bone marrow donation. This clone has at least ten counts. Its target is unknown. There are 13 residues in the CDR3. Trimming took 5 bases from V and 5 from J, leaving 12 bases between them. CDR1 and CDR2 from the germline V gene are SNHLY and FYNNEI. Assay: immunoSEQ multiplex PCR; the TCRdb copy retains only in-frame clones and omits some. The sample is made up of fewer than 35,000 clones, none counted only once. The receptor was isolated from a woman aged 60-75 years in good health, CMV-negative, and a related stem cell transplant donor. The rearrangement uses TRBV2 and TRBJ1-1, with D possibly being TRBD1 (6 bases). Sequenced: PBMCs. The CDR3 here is CASSKNRETEAFF. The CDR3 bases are TGTGCCAGCAGTAAAAACAGGGAGACTGAAGCTTTCTTT.